These 4 T cell receptor beta chains were sequenced from one sample in a study of human T cells and chemical hapten exposure. MiXCR, applied by TCRdb to the RACE reads, yields one record per CDR3 protein. The table has 150,000 to 200,000 distinct CDR3 sequences, approximately 20% seen once. Time point meaning: patch test 1, 2 weeks after DPC sensitization. As to treatment: therapeutic diphenylcyclopropenone sensitization with weekly scalp DPC. This sample comprised whole blood, obtained in connection with sensitization to the hapten diphenylcyclopropenone (DPC). The receptors were gathered from a woman aged 45-65 years with alopecia areata. Some clones in this sample may be carry-over from other donors' samples.

The genes are TRBV5-1 and TRBJ2-7; 11 positions match TRBD2. The CDR3 is 16 amino acids. After removal of 2 bases from V and 2 bases from J, the junction contained 6 bases not matched to a gene. Germline values: CDR1 SGHRS, CDR2 YFSETQ. DNA of the CDR3: TGCGCCAGCAGCTTCACTAGCGGGAGTAGAACCTACGAGCAGTACTTC. Translation gives CASSFTSGSRTYEQYF.

This clonotype was recorded many times. The CDR3 nucleotides are TGCAGTGCTAGTTCGAGGGGGAACACTGAAGCTTTCTTT. As protein: CSASSRGNTEAFF. The rearrangement uses TRBV20-1 and TRBJ1-1; the D gene is possibly TRBD1 (5 bases). This CDR3 is built from 13 residues. V was clipped by 3 bases and J by 1 base, with 9 bases between them. Germline assignment: CDR1 DFQATT and CDR2 SNEGSKA (reference sequence).

This clonotype was recorded a few times. V is TRBV11-2 and J is TRBJ2-7; D may be TRBD2 (5 bases). The germline V gene has CDR1 SGHAT and CDR2 FQNNGV. The CDR3 is 17 residues long. The V end was cut by 0 bases, the J end by 0 bases, with 15 bases between. CDR3 loop: CASSLETVIASSYEQYF. CDR3 DNA sequence: TGTGCCAGCAGCTTAGAGACGGTCATAGCGAGCTCCTACGAGCAGTACTTC. The variable domain in full, completed from reference TRBV11-2 and TRBJ2-7, reads EAGVAQSPRYKIIEKRQSVAFWCNPISGHATLYWYQQILGQGPKLLIQFQNNGVVDDSQLPKDRFSAERLKGVDSTLKIQPAKLEDSAVYLCASSLETVIASSYEQYFGPGTRLTVT.

J is TRBJ2-1 and V is TRBV5-1, with TRBD2 matching over 7 bases. Germline loops: CDR1 SGHRS, CDR2 YFSETQ. The CDR3 runs 15 residues. V lost 3 bases, J lost 6 bases, and 9 bases stayed unmatched. The CDR3 DNA reads TGCGCCAGCAGCTCGTACGGGACTACGATCAATGAGCAGTTCTTC. As protein: CASSSYGTTINEQFF.